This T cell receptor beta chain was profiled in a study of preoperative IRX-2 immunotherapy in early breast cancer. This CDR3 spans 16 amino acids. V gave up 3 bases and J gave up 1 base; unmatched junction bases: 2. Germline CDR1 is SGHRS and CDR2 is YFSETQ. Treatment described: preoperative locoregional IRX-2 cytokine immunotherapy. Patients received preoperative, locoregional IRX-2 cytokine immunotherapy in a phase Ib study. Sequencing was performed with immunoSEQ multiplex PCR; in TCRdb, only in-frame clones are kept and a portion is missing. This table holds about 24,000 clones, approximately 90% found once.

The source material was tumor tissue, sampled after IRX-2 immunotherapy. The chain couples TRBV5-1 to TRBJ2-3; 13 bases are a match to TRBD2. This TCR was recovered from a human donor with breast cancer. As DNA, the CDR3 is TGCGCCAGCAGCTCCGGACTAGCGGGGGGCACAGATACGCAGTATTTT. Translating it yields CASSSGLAGGTDTQYF.